This T cell receptor beta chain stems from a study of early T cells in non-severe SARS-CoV-2 infection. Unique molecular identifier tags were affixed to discrete cDNA molecules. One entry per CDR3 protein results from TCRdb running MiXCR on the 5' RACE reads. The profile covers tens of thousands of distinct CDR3 sequences, with around 14% appearing a single time and 10% to 13% taken by the ten largest. The length of the CDR3 is 16 residues. V was shortened by 0 bases and J by 4 bases, with 15 bases between the two germline ends. Germline V CDR1 and CDR2: LGHDT, YNNKEL (reference sequence). The TCR originated in an adult who was a healthcare worker with PCR-confirmed SARS-CoV-2 infection or an uninfected control (not recorded which). The V gene is TRBV3-1, the J gene TRBJ1-1, with a tentative D call TRBD1 (6 bases). Sequencing input: whole blood. The CDR3 region has the DNA TGTGCCAGCAGCCAAGATTGGGGGGGGCAAGGCACTGAAGCTTTCTTT. Residues: CASSQDWGGQGTEAFF.